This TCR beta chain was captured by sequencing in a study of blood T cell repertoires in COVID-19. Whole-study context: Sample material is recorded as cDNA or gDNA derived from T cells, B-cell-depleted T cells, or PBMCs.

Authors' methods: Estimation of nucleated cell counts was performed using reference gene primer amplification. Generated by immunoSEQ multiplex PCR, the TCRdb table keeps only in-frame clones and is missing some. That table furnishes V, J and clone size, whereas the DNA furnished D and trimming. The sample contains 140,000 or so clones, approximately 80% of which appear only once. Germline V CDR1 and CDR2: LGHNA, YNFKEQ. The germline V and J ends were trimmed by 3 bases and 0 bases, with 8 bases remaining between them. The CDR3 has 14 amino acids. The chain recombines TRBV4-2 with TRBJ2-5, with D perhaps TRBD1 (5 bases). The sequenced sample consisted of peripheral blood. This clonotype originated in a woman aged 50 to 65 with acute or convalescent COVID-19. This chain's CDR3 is CASSQETDQETQYF. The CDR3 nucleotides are TGTGCCAGCAGCCAGGAGACAGACCAAGAGACCCAGTACTTC.